This TCR beta chain was found in a study of blood T cell repertoires in COVID-19. Whole-study context: Collection of acute and convalescent COVID-19 samples took place in the United States, Italy and Spain. PBMCs, B-cell-depleted T cells, or T cells were the source of the cDNA or gDNA that made up the material.

Methods used by the authors: Amplification of reference gene primers was used by the study to estimate nucleated cell counts. Method: immunoSEQ multiplex PCR; TCRdb's copy keeps in-frame clones and lacks some. V and J calls and clone size are copied from that table; D and trimming were computed from the DNA. The sample includes roughly 80,000 clones, about nine tenths of them seen just once. Trimming stripped 1 base from V and 7 bases from J, with 10 bases between. CDR3 size: 13 residues. The germline V gene encodes CDR1 MGHRA and CDR2 YSYEKL. The TCR sequence derives from a woman aged 45-60 years in a cohort sampled during active COVID-19. The sample comprised peripheral blood. This sequence joins TRBV4-1 and TRBJ1-1; D ambiguous. The CDR3 loop reads CASSQGSGYEAFF. The DNA of the CDR3 is TGCGCCAGCAGCCAAGGGTCGGGATATGAAGCTTTCTTT.